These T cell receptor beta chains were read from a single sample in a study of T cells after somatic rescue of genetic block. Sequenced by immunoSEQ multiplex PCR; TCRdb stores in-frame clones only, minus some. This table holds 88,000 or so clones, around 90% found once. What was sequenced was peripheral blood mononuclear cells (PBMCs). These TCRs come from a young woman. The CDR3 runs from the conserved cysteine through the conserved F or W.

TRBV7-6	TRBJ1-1	CASSLEGENTEAFF
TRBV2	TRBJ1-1	CASSDSDLNTEAFF
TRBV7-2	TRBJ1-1	CASSPRRRNTEAFF
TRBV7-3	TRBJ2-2	CASSSGASVTGELFF
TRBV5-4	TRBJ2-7	CASREPGGTSYEQYF
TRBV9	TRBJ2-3	CASSRWGERSTDTQYF
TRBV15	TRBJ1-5	CATSLGQGRNQPQHF
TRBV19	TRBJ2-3	CASRLGRTDTQYF
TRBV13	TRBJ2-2	CASGLTGGTGELFF
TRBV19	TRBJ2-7	CASSLSQTLLGEQYF
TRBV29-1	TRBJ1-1	CSVPRGGYTEAFF
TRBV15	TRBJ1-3	CATSRESQGVGNTIYF
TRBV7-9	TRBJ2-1	CASSLGLDRGREQFF
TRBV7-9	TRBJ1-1	CASSLDVNTEAFF
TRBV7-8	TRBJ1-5	CASSLSDGEGQPQHF
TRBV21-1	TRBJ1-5	CASSINRGRSNQPQHF
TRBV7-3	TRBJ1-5	CASSLTGGNQPQHF
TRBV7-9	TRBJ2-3	CASSAAGRPTQYF
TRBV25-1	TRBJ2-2	CASSEPRVAETNTGELFF
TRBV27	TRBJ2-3	CASSLTGAYSTDTQYF
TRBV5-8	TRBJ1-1	CASSLVATVGEHTEAFF
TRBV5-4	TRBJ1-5	CASSLRTGGTNQPQHF
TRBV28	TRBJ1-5	CASSLSGLNQPQHF
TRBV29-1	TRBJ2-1	CSFPEREGRGEQFF
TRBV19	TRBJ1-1	CATARGYTEAFF
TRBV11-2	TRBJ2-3	CASSLVVAGRSGTQYF
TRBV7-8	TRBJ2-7	CASSALAAYEQYF
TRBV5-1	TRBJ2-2	CASSTTRPETGELFF
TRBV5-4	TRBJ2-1	CASRSGTSGSYNEQFF
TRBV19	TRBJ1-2	CASRSQGADGYTF
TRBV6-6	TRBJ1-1	CASGAVGWTEAFF
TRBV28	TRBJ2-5	CASSPETGFETQYF